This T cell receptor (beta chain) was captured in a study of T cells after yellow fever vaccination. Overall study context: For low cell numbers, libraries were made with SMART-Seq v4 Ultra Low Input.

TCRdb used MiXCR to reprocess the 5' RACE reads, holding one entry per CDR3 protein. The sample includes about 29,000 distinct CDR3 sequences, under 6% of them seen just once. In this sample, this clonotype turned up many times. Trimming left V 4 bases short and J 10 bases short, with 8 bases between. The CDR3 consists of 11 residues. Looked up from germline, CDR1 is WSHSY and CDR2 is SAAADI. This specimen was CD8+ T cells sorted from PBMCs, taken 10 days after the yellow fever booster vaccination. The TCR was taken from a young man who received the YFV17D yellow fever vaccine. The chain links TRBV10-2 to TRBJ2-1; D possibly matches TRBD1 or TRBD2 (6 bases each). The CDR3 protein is CASSVGGEQFF. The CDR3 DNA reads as TGCGCCAGCAGTGTCGGGGGCGAGCAGTTCTTC.